This T cell receptor beta chain comes out of a study of blood T cell repertoires in COVID-19. Whole-study context: Collection of acute and convalescent COVID-19 samples took place in the United States, Italy and Spain. PBMCs, B-cell-depleted T cells, or T cells were the source of the cDNA or gDNA that made up the material.

Methods used by the authors: For nucleated cells, counts were estimated from reference gene primer amplification. The method was immunoSEQ multiplex PCR; TCRdb's version includes in-frame clones alone and lacks a portion of them. V and J calls and clone size are copied from that table; D and trimming were computed from the DNA. The data show around 300,000 clones, with approximately 88% seen just once and just under 0.95% held by the top ten. This clone was detected once. CDR1 and CDR2 (germline): SGHTA, FQGNSA. The CDR3 is 15 residues long. V gave up 5 bases and J gave up 0 bases, with 13 bases separating them.

The source is a woman aged 40 to 50 who had recovered from COVID-19. Sequenced sample: peripheral blood. The gene calls are TRBV7-2 and TRBJ1-1; tentatively, D is TRBD1 (5 bases). CDR3: CASSTPGLMNTEAFF. The CDR3 DNA is TGTGCCAGCAGCACCCCAGGGTTAATGAACACTGAAGCTTTCTTT.